What follows are 24 T cell receptor beta chains derived from one specimen sequenced in a study of T cells after yellow fever vaccination (dated by TCRdb to between 2019 and 2020). Sample treatment or condition, as interpreted from the label and publication: live attenuated yellow fever vaccine strain. The library was generated by 5' RACE. The instrument given in TCRdb is Illumina HiSeq 2500. TCRdb's own reprocessing of the public reads used fastp at Q25 and MiXCR and kept productive beta chains. All rows with the same CDR3 protein become a single entry with the most common DNA and genes. The sample profile shows roughly 150,000 distinct CDR3 sequences; 7.7% of them were found once. In total, the top ten clones hold less than 0.95% of the sample. The sequencing used CD4+ T cells sorted from PBMCs, collected 5 days after the yellow fever booster vaccination. These receptors originate from a man younger than 45 who received the YFV17D yellow fever vaccine.

This clonotype was counted ten times or more. The chain employs TRBV11-2 and TRBJ2-4; D ambiguous. CDR1 is SGHAT and CDR2 is FQNNGV in the germline V gene. The CDR3 has 13 residues. Between the trimmed V and J ends, which lost 1 base and 8 bases, there was a span of 9 bases. The CDR3 protein is CASSLVKEHIQYF. The CDR3 DNA follows: TGTGCCAGCAGCTTAGTGAAAGAACACATTCAGTACTTC.

This clonotype was detected many times. One junction end does not reproduce the germline sequence, and a read error may be involved. The CDR3 nucleotides are TGTGCCAGCAGCCTAGCTGTCGGGACAGCTCCCTACGAGCAGTACTTC. This translates into CASSLAVGTAPYEQYF. The chain links TRBV7-2 to TRBJ2-7; 7 positions agree with TRBD1. Germline V gives CDR1 SGHTA, CDR2 FQGNSA. The CDR3 loop spans 16 amino acids.

This clonotype came up many times. This chain links TRBV12-3 or TRBV12-4 with TRBJ1-3; D is unresolved. Trimming took 3 bases from V and 0 from J, leaving 9 bases between them. This CDR3 is built from 15 residues. CDR3 coding DNA: TGTGCCAGCAGTTTTCTATCCATCTCTGGAAACACCATATATTTT. It yields the protein CASSFLSISGNTIYF.

This clonotype turned up a few times. The chain joins TRBV19 to TRBJ1-1; D is unclear. V lost 9 bases to trimming and J lost 0 bases, with 11 bases between them. The V gene's germline CDR1 is LNHDA and CDR2 SQIVND (reference sequence). This CDR3 contains 13 residues. CDR3 bases: TGTGCCAGCTCGGAGACCATGAACACTGAAGCTTTCTTT. Its protein product is CASSETMNTEAFF.

Note on this clonotype: A clone one base away is much larger, so this may be a read error. The chain recombines TRBV20-1 with TRBJ2-2; D not resolved. The germline gives CDR1 DFQATT, CDR2 SNEGSKA (reference sequence). Trimming removed 6 bases from V and 2 bases from J, with 13 bases in between. The CDR3 has 14 residues. CDR3 amino acids: CSAEYDTNTGELFF. CDR3 in DNA: TGCAGTGCCGAATATGACACAAACACCGGGGAGCTGTTTTTT.

Regarding this clonotype: Its ends do not fully match the called genes, so a read error is possible. This chain uses TRBV3-1 with TRBJ2-3; D possibly uses TRBD1 or TRBD2 (5 bases each). Germline assignment: CDR1 LGHDT and CDR2 YNNKEL (reference sequence). CDR3 length: 15 residues. CDR3 DNA sequence: TGTGCCTGCAGCTACCGGGGCCCTTCGACAGAGCCGCAGTATTTT. Its protein is CACSYRGPSTEPQYF.

There are many counts of this clonotype. The chain employs TRBV18 and TRBJ2-5; D may be TRBD2 (5 bases). The CDR3 totals 14 residues. Deletions cut 3 bases from V and 5 bases from J, with 13 bases between. Germline CDR1 and CDR2: KGHSH and LQKENI. The CDR3 loop is CASSPETQRETQYF. The CDR3 DNA sequence: TGTGCCAGCTCACCTGAGACCCAGCGGGAGACCCAGTACTTC.

This clonotype showed up many times. This sequence joins TRBV18 and TRBJ2-7, with D possibly TRBD2 on 6 matching bases. This CDR3 has 15 residues. V lost 1 base to trimming and J lost 4 bases, with 14 bases between them. Germline CDR1 KGHSH, CDR2 LQKENI. CDR3 region: CASSPLLAENYEQYF. The DNA for the CDR3 is TGTGCCAGCTCACCACTGTTAGCGGAAAATTACGAGCAGTACTTC.

There are many counts of this clonotype. The rearrangement links TRBV6-5 to TRBJ2-1; D is unresolved. V lost 4 bases and J 1 base, leaving 11 bases between the germline ends. CDR1 and CDR2 (germline): MNHEY, SVGAGI. The CDR3 is 15 residues long. The CDR3 region has the DNA TGTGCCAGCAGTTCGGACCTTTTGTCCTACAATGAGCAGTTCTTC. It translates to CASSSDLLSYNEQFF.

V usage is TRBV20-1 and J usage is TRBJ2-4; possibly TRBD2 for D (6 bases). CDR3 size: 16 residues. V shed 5 bases and J shed 4 bases, with 21 bases lying between them. Germline lookup yields CDR1 DFQATT and CDR2 SNEGSKA (reference sequence). The CDR3 DNA is TGCAGTGCTCCTCCAGCCACCGGGACTCCAAAAAACATTCAGTACTTC. It encodes CSAPPATGTPKNIQYF.

In its sample, this clonotype was seen many times. CDR3 loop: CASSQGSAQYF. CDR3 sequence (DNA): TGTGCCAGCAGCCAAGGTAGCGCGCAGTATTTT. The genes are TRBV14 and TRBJ2-3, with D tentatively TRBD2 (5 bases). CDR1 is SGHDN and CDR2 is FVKESK in the germline V gene. CDR3 length: 11 amino acids. Between the trimmed V and J ends, which lost 1 base and 10 bases, there was a span of 6 bases. Based on the CDR3 plus reference TRBV14 and TRBJ2-3, the full variable domain is EAGVTQFPSHSVIEKGQTVTLRCDPISGHDNLYWYRRVMGKEIKFLLHFVKESKQDESGMPNNRFLAERTGGTYSTLKVQPAELEDSGVYFCASSQGSAQYFGPGTRLTVL.

This clonotype was seen at least ten times. This chain uses TRBV12-3 or TRBV12-4 with TRBJ2-7; D is possibly TRBD2 (5 bases). Trimming cost V 3 bases and J 6 bases, with 15 bases left between them. The CDR3 extends over 14 amino acids. The CDR3 region is CASSLGSRGSEQYF. The DNA for the CDR3 is TGTGCCAGCAGTTTGGGATCCCGGGGTAGCGAGCAGTACTTC.

This clonotype has ten or more counts. The chain has TRBV4-3 and TRBJ2-5; D assignment may be TRBD1 or TRBD2 (5 bases each). Germline CDR1 is LGHNA and CDR2 is YSLEER. The CDR3 is 13 residues long. V lost 1 base and J 7 bases, leaving 10 bases between the germline ends. The CDR3 region is CASSQGTQGTQYF. CDR3 bases: TGCGCCAGCAGCCAAGGGACTCAGGGGACCCAGTACTTC.

This clonotype was detected ten times or more. The CDR3 DNA sequence: TGCAGTACCCTGAGACTAGCGGGGACAGATACGCAGTATTTT. This codes for CSTLRLAGTDTQYF. The chain joins TRBV20-1 to TRBJ2-3, with TRBD2 matching 11 bases. The trim removed 8 bases at V and 3 bases at J, leaving 7 bases unmatched. The CDR3 totals 14 residues. Germline V gene sequence: CDR1 DFQATT, CDR2 SNEGSKA (reference sequence).

The V and J genes are TRBV20-1 and TRBJ2-3; a possible D gene is TRBD1 (6 bases). Trimming removed 1 base from V and 3 bases from J, with 20 bases in between. Germline V CDR1 and CDR2: DFQATT, SNEGSKA (reference sequence). There are 17 residues in the CDR3. CDR3 DNA sequence: TGCAGTGCTAGAGCCTTAAGAACAGGGATTAGGACAGATACGCAGTATTTT. This codes for CSARALRTGIRTDTQYF.

This clonotype occurred many times. V gene TRBV12-3 or TRBV12-4 combines with J gene TRBJ2-7, with 9 bases matching TRBD2. The CDR3 covers 15 residues. Unmatched junction bases numbered 9, after V lost 5 bases and J lost 4 bases. The CDR3 here is CASSLVAGVIYEQYF. CDR3 bases: TGTGCCAGCAGTCTCGTAGCGGGAGTCATTTACGAGCAGTACTTC.

This clonotype was seen many times. The chain uses TRBV7-9 and TRBJ2-3, with a possible D match to TRBD1 (5 bases). The CDR3 has 13 amino acids. Trimming took 6 bases from V and 4 from J, leaving 11 bases between them. The germline V gene has CDR1 SEHNR and CDR2 FQNEAQ (reference sequence). The CDR3 loop is CASSLAGSDTQYF. CDR3 bases: TGTGCCAGCAGTTTGGCAGGGTCAGATACGCAGTATTTT.

This clonotype was counted many times. The V gene is TRBV20-1, the J gene TRBJ2-7; no clear D. The germline V gene encodes CDR1 DFQATT and CDR2 SNEGSKA (reference sequence). V lost 2 bases and J 3 bases, leaving 8 bases between the germline ends. CDR3 length: 12 amino acids. In nucleotides, the CDR3 is TGCAGTGCTAGATTGTCTAGCTACGAGCAGTACTTC. It specifies CSARLSSYEQYF.

This clonotype was observed at least ten times. J is TRBJ2-7 and V is TRBV2, with D tentatively TRBD2 (6 bases). Germline values: CDR1 SNHLY, CDR2 FYNNEI. Trimming left V 0 bases short and J 4 bases short, with 13 bases between. CDR3 length equals 15 residues. This CDR3 is CASSEARESVYEQYF. The CDR3 DNA reads as TGTGCCAGCAGTGAAGCTCGGGAGAGTGTATACGAGCAGTACTTC.

In its sample, this clonotype was seen many times. V usage is TRBV7-2 and J usage is TRBJ2-1; 13 bases are shared with TRBD2. The CDR3 runs to 15 residues. CDR1 and CDR2 (germline): SGHTA, FQGNSA. V lost 5 bases, J lost 7 bases, and 5 bases stayed unmatched. The CDR3 loop reads CASSLGLAGQNEQFF. The CDR3, as DNA: TGTGCCAGCAGCCTGGGACTAGCGGGGCAAAATGAGCAGTTCTTC.

Ten or more counts support this clonotype. The genes are TRBV29-1 and TRBJ2-2; D not resolved. V lost 7 bases and J 1 base, leaving 7 bases between the germline ends. Looked up from germline, CDR1 is SQVTM and CDR2 is ANQGSEA. This CDR3 has 12 residues. CDR3 bases: TGCAGCGCGTCAGAGAACACCGGGGAGCTGTTTTTT. Translation: CSASENTGELFF.

This clonotype was seen at least ten times. The rearrangement uses TRBV30 and TRBJ2-1; maybe TRBD2 (5 bases). Germline V gene lookup returns CDR1 GTSNPN and CDR2 SVGIG (reference sequence). V was clipped by 3 bases and J by 8 bases, with 14 bases between them. This CDR3 has 13 residues. The CDR3 bases are TGTGCCTGGAGCACCCTTCGGGGTGATGAGCAGTTCTTC. Translation gives CAWSTLRGDEQFF.

This clonotype was observed a handful of times. This chain connects TRBV19 to TRBJ2-4; D perhaps matches TRBD2 (6 bases). V lost 6 bases and J 0 bases, leaving 9 bases between the germline ends. CDR1 and CDR2 from the germline V gene are LNHDA and SQIVND (reference sequence). The CDR3 consists of 14 residues. The DNA for the CDR3 is TGTGCCAGTAGACACGGGGGAGCCAAAAACATTCAGTACTTC. Its protein product is CASRHGGAKNIQYF.

This clonotype was counted ten times or more. V usage is TRBV29-1 and J usage is TRBJ2-1, with D perhaps TRBD2 (5 bases). In germline, CDR1 is SQVTM, CDR2 ANQGSEA. The CDR3 length is 12 residues. Trimming cost V 5 bases and J 5 bases, with 10 bases left between them. This CDR3 is CSVRLEDNEQFF. In DNA, the CDR3 is TGCAGCGTTAGGCTGGAGGACAATGAGCAGTTCTTC.